This T cell receptor beta chain was documented in a study of OX40 agonist ivuxolimab in advanced cancers. Background on the whole study: Ivuxolimab was a fully human IgG2 agonistic monoclonal antibody targeting the costimulatory receptor OX40 (CD134). Intravenous ivuxolimab was administered to patients every 2 weeks at six dose levels: 0.01, 0.1, 0.3, 1.5, 3 and 10 mg/kg. Of the approximately 50 patients in dose escalation, about 20 had hepatocellular carcinoma, roughly 15 had melanoma, 9 had renal cell carcinoma and 9 had head and neck cancer. In the dose-escalation cohort, more than 75% of patients were male, and the mean age was roughly 60 years, with a range of about 23 to 90. Patients were allowed to have had prior anti-PD-1, anti-PD-L1 or anti-CTLA-4 therapy, and 40% to 45% of the dose-escalation patients had been treated with checkpoint inhibitors. Partial responses occurred in three dose-escalation patients, of whom one had hepatocellular carcinoma and two had cutaneous melanoma. The purpose of peripheral TCRbeta sequencing was to test whether ivuxolimab changed TCR sequence diversity and led to clonal T-cell expansion. The monotherapy dose-escalation portion (N ≈ 57 patients) of the phase I ivuxolimab trial is reported in the paper. Points the paper makes about the study in general: At doses of 0.1 to 3.0 mg/kg, clonal expansion of both CD4+ and CD8+ T cells in blood was seen between baseline and week 6. In the 0.1-3.0 mg/kg groups, partial responders had among the lowest normalized peripheral clonal expansion, particularly in CD8+ T cells. On average, CD8+ T cells showed more expanded clones than CD4+ T cells after ivuxolimab. The antigen specificity of the peripheral T cells that underwent clonal expansion was not determined. Low levels of normalized T-cell clonal expansion were also seen in some patients who did not respond.

The germline V gene provides CDR1 MGHRA and CDR2 YSYEKL. Taken from cysteine to phenylalanine, the CDR3 has 17 residues. Of all the DNA, just the CDR3 is kept, 51 bases in frame from base 1. Deletion took 4 bases off V and 0 bases off J, with a span of 15 bases between the germline ends. The trial excluded patients who had a history of autoimmune disease or who were on systemic immunosuppression. Peripheral blood for TCR sequencing was drawn from every dose cohort at baseline, at cycle 4 day 1 and at cycle 7 day 1. The samples were drawn from a first-in-human, open-label, multicenter phase I dose-escalation trial of ivuxolimab. The trial enrolled adults with locally advanced or metastatic head and neck squamous cell, hepatocellular, melanoma or renal cell carcinoma. Before TCR sequencing, CD4+ T cells and CD8+ T cells were sorted from peripheral blood as separate populations. For sequencing of the TCRbeta CDR3 region, genomic DNA was extracted from the sorted cells. TCRbeta CDR3 regions were sequenced using the immunoSEQ Assay. The table was pulled from immuneACCESS by TCRdb, which kept in-frame rearrangements only. Such tables lose some clones; where checked, under half of the loss comes from unresolved V genes, and the rest has no known cause. The sample table records under 80,000 clones; approximately 89% of these occur just once. Around 0.8% of the sample is in the top ten clones.

About this clone itself: Its antigen is unknown. No per-base quality is available; no much larger clone lies one base away.

The chain is encoded by TRBV4-1 joined to TRBJ1-4; tentative D gene TRBD1, with 5 bases matching. The source material was CD4+ or CD8+ T cells sorted from blood, sampled in a trial of the OX40 agonist ivuxolimab. The clonotype comes from an adult with an advanced solid tumor such as melanoma, head and neck, liver or kidney cancer. The bases are TGCGCCAGCAGCCTGGGGGGTGGTTTGTCAACTAATGAAAAACTGTTTTTT. Its product reads: CASSLGGGLSTNEKLFF.